The 28 T cell receptor beta chains presented below share a single source sample, sequenced in a study of graft-versus-host responses after intestinal transplantation. Sequenced by immunoSEQ multiplex PCR; TCRdb stores in-frame clones only, minus some. The sample records about 25,000 clones, 90% to 95% being singletons. The material sequenced was PBMCs, taken around 29 days after intestinal transplant. The receptor source for this set is a human patient who received an intestinal transplant, so some T cells may come from the graft donor.

The V call is TRBV28, the J call TRBJ2-7; D is ambiguous. Trimming took off 3 bases at V and 0 bases at J, with 15 bases between the two ends. CDR1 is MDHEN, CDR2 SYDVKM, per germline. The CDR3 is 16 amino acids. CDR3: CASSLGGTTYSYEQYF. The CDR3 DNA reads TGTGCCAGCAGTTTGGGCGGTACGACATACTCCTACGAGCAGTACTTC.

The chain couples TRBV6-1 to TRBJ1-5; maybe TRBD1 (5 bases). Germline V CDR1 and CDR2: MNHNS, SASEGT. CDR3 size: 14 residues. V was trimmed by 5 bases and J by 7 bases, leaving 15 bases between them. The CDR3 protein is CASSSSSGYQPQHF. The CDR3 nucleotides are TGTGCCAGCAGTTCCTCATCAGGGTACCAGCCCCAGCATTTT.

CDR3 loop: CASSFYHSSYNEQFF. CDR3 DNA sequence: TGTGCCAGTAGTTTTTATCATAGCTCCTACAATGAGCAGTTCTTC. The chain couples TRBV19 to TRBJ2-1; D call uncertain. CDR1 and CDR2 from the germline V gene are LNHDA and SQIVND (reference sequence). Trimming left V 5 bases short and J 0 bases short, with 11 bases between. The CDR3 is 15 amino acids.

The gene calls are TRBV29-1 and TRBJ2-6; D gene uncertain. This CDR3 contains 15 residues. V lost 4 bases to trimming and J lost 0 bases, with 10 bases between them. Germline values: CDR1 SQVTM, CDR2 ANQGSEA. As DNA, the CDR3 is TGCAGCGTTGGATCTTTCCGCTCTGGGGCCAACGTCCTGACTTTC. Translation: CSVGSFRSGANVLTF.

The chain recombines TRBV6-4 with TRBJ2-3, with TRBD1 matching 9 bases. The CDR3 extends over 14 amino acids. With V trimmed by 6 bases and J by 1 base, 2 bases remained unmatched. From germline, CDR1 is MRHNA and CDR2 SNTAGT. The CDR3 loop reads CASSRTGGTDTQYF. In nucleotides, the CDR3 is TGTGCCAGCAGCCGGACAGGGGGCACAGATACGCAGTATTTT.

The chain employs TRBV11-2 and TRBJ2-1; D is ambiguous. The CDR3 has 16 residues. Germline V gene data show CDR1 as SGHAT and CDR2 as FQNNGV. V was clipped by 4 bases and J by 6 bases, with 19 bases between them. CDR3 DNA sequence: TGTGCCAGCAGCTCCCCTTGGCCCAATACCCCCAATGAGCAGTTCTTC. This encodes CASSSPWPNTPNEQFF.

In DNA, the CDR3 is TGCGCCAGCAGCCCGCCTGGGGCGGGCTCCTACGAGCAGTACTTC. Amino acids: CASSPPGAGSYEQYF. The chain has TRBV4-1 and TRBJ2-7; D possibly matches TRBD1 or TRBD2 (5 bases each). Germline CDR1 reads MGHRA; CDR2 reads YSYEKL. V was pared by 4 bases and J by 0 bases, with 13 bases between. The CDR3 contains 15 residues.

This clone was seen just once. The rearrangement joins TRBV7-2 to TRBJ1-2; D gene ambiguous. This CDR3 contains 13 residues. Germline CDR1 is SGHTA and CDR2 is FQGNSA. Trimming pared 1 base from V and 1 base from J, leaving 4 bases between. The CDR3 protein is CASSLEVNYGYTF. In DNA, the CDR3 is TGTGCCAGCAGCTTAGAGGTTAACTATGGCTACACCTTC.

This clone was seen only once. J is TRBJ1-1 and V is TRBV5-1; D not certain. The CDR3 is 13 residues long. Germline V gene lookup returns CDR1 SGHRS and CDR2 YFSETQ. V lost 1 base and J 7 bases, leaving 11 bases between the germline ends. CDR3 amino acids: CASSLQASLEAFF. In nucleotides, the CDR3 is TGCGCCAGCAGCTTGCAAGCAAGCCTTGAAGCTTTCTTT.

This chain joins TRBV19 and TRBJ2-7, with 10 nucleotides matching TRBD2. The CDR3 consists of 14 residues. The V segment lost 3 bases and the J segment 3 bases; nucleotides outside the gene matches: 2. The V gene's germline CDR1 is LNHDA and CDR2 SQIVND (reference sequence). CDR3 in DNA: TGTGCCAGTAGTATCCTAGCGGGAGACTACGAGCAGTACTTC. This codes for CASSILAGDYEQYF.

V gene TRBV9 combines with J gene TRBJ2-3; D not certain. This CDR3 region has 13 residues. Germline CDR1 SGDLS, CDR2 YYNGEE. The V gene lost 4 bases and the J gene lost 6 bases, with 12 bases spanning the gap. This CDR3 is CASSSKLEDTQYF. The CDR3 region has the DNA TGTGCCAGCAGCTCTAAATTGGAGGATACGCAGTATTTT.

The rearrangement uses TRBV28 and TRBJ2-3; 11 nucleotides match TRBD2. The trim removed 2 bases at V and 5 bases at J, leaving 3 bases unmatched. CDR3 size: 15 residues. Germline V gives CDR1 MDHEN, CDR2 SYDVKM. The CDR3 DNA reads TGTGCCAGCAGTTTAACTAGCGGGAGAGGAGATACGCAGTATTTT. Translating it yields CASSLTSGRGDTQYF.

CDR3 coding DNA: TGTGCCAGCAGCTTACCGGAACAGGGGGCGCGGGAGACCCAGTACTTC. Its translation is CASSLPEQGARETQYF. The V call is TRBV5-4, the J call TRBJ2-5; TRBD1 aligns across 9 bases. The germline V gene encodes CDR1 SGHNT and CDR2 YYREEE (reference sequence). The CDR3 length is 16 residues. J gave up 5 bases and V 2 bases, and 10 bases lay outside the gene matches.

The chain is built from TRBV7-2 and TRBJ2-5; 7 bases are a match to TRBD2. The CDR3 sequence is 16 residues long. The trim removed 5 bases at V and 5 bases at J, leaving 14 bases unmatched. CDR1 SGHTA and CDR2 FQGNSA come from the germline V gene. CDR3: CASSLPDPGGEETQYF. The CDR3 DNA reads TGTGCCAGCAGCCTACCCGACCCGGGGGGAGAGGAGACCCAGTACTTC.

This clone occurred once. The chain links TRBV10-2 to TRBJ2-1, with TRBD2 identical over 10 bases. V lost 0 bases, J lost 6 bases, and 2 bases stayed unmatched. This CDR3 is 15 amino acids long. The V gene's germline CDR1 is WSHSY and CDR2 SAAADI. In DNA form, the CDR3 reads TGCGCCAGCAGTGAGTCCCCTAGCGGGAGCAATGAGCAGTTCTTC. Translating gives CASSESPSGSNEQFF.

The chain carries TRBV5-4 and TRBJ1-2, with a weak D call TRBD1 (5 bases). Germline V CDR1 and CDR2: SGHNT, YYREEE (reference sequence). V dropped 4 bases and J dropped 4 bases, with 17 bases sitting between them. This CDR3 has 15 amino acids. As DNA, the CDR3 is TGTGCCAGCAGCGCCCGCAGGGAGATCGGCTATGGCTACACCTTC. It encodes CASSARREIGYGYTF.

The rearrangement links TRBV10-3 to TRBJ2-2; perhaps TRBD2 as D (5 bases). Looked up from germline, CDR1 is ENHRY and CDR2 is SYGVKD. The CDR3 has 14 amino acids. Trimming took 0 bases from V and 7 from J, leaving 9 bases between them. The CDR3 DNA sequence: TGTGCCATCAGTGAGTCGACTATGGTCGGGGAGCTGTTTTTT. This encodes CAISESTMVGELFF.

The rearrangement links TRBV5-1 to TRBJ2-3; D may correspond to TRBD1 or TRBD2 (5 bases each). Germline loops: CDR1 SGHRS, CDR2 YFSETQ. V gave up 1 base and J gave up 2 bases, with 11 bases separating them. The CDR3 sequence is 15 residues long. CDR3 sequence reads: CASSLRDPNTDTQYF. The CDR3 DNA sequence: TGCGCCAGCAGCTTGCGGGACCCTAACACAGATACGCAGTATTTT.

The chain has TRBV5-1 and TRBJ2-5; 7 bases match TRBD1. The CDR3 has 14 residues. CDR1 is SGHRS and CDR2 is YFSETQ in the germline V gene. The V segment lost 0 bases and the J segment 1 base; nucleotides outside the gene matches: 0. In DNA, the CDR3 is TGCGCCAGCAGCTTGGGACAGGGCCAAGAGACCCAGTACTTC. This sequence encodes CASSLGQGQETQYF. Full variable domain (remainder filled in from reference TRBV5-1 and TRBJ2-5): KAGVTQTPRYLIKTRGQQVTLSCSPISGHRSVSWYQQTPGQGLQFLFEYFSETQRNKGNFPGRFSGRQFSNSRSEMNVSTLELGDSALYLCASSLGQGQETQYFGPGTRLLVL.

This clone came up once. The CDR3 loop is CASSLRLAGGYEQYF. The CDR3 nucleotides are TGTGCCAGCAGTTTACGACTAGCGGGGGGTTACGAGCAGTACTTC. This sequence joins TRBV6-5 and TRBJ2-7, with 13 bases matching TRBD2. This CDR3 has 15 residues. V shed 4 bases, J shed 4 bases, and the junction held 4 bases outside the gene matches. In germline, CDR1 is MNHEY, CDR2 SVGAGI.

This chain uses TRBV9 with TRBJ2-7, with 7 bases aligning to TRBD2. Germline V CDR1 and CDR2: SGDLS, YYNGEE. The CDR3 has 15 amino acids. The junction had 7 bases not matched to a gene; V was cut back by 4 bases and J by 0 bases. The CDR3: CASSPLAVSSYEQYF. The CDR3 DNA follows: TGTGCCAGCAGCCCTCTAGCGGTTAGCTCCTACGAGCAGTACTTC. The whole variable domain, remainder taken from reference TRBV9 and TRBJ2-7, is DSGVTQTPKHLITATGQRVTLRCSPRSGDLSVYWYQQSLDQGLQFLIQYYNGEERAKGNILERFSAQQFPDLHSELNLSSLELGDSALYFCASSPLAVSSYEQYFGPGTRLTVT.

This clone appeared a single time. This sequence joins TRBV6-6 and TRBJ1-1, with 7 nucleotides matching TRBD1. V trimming: 6 bases; J trimming: 4 bases; junction bases outside the gene matches: 8. Per germline, CDR1 MNHNY and CDR2 SVGAGI (reference sequence). The length of the CDR3 is 14 residues. The chain's CDR3 is CASSETGKSTEAFF. In DNA, the CDR3 is TGTGCCAGCAGCGAGACAGGGAAAAGCACTGAAGCTTTCTTT.

The rearrangement joins TRBV5-8 to TRBJ1-1; D call uncertain. Looked up from germline, CDR1 is SGHTS and CDR2 is YDEGEE. Trimming removed 0 bases from V and 6 bases from J, with 9 bases in between. This CDR3 has 13 amino acids. CDR3 nucleotides: TGTGCCAGCAGCTTGGAGGGAACGGCTGAAGCTTTCTTT. It encodes CASSLEGTAEAFF.

The chain has TRBV18 and TRBJ2-1; D not certain. Germline assignment: CDR1 KGHSH and CDR2 LQKENI. V lost 5 bases and J lost 12, with 17 bases in between. The CDR3 has 13 residues. The CDR3 DNA sequence: TGTGCCAGCTCATCGGGTTTCGTAGAGAGGCAGTTCTTC. Translated: CASSSGFVERQFF.

Only one count was recorded for this clone. CDR3 sequence reads: CASSPFPGNYGYTF. DNA for the CDR3: TGTGCCAGCAGTCCCTTTCCGGGGAACTATGGCTACACCTTC. The chain carries TRBV27 and TRBJ1-2; the D is unclear. The CDR3 covers 14 residues. From germline, CDR1 is MNHEY and CDR2 SMNVEV (reference sequence). V lost 5 bases and J lost 2, with 12 bases in between.

The chain couples TRBV7-2 to TRBJ2-2; unclear D gene. The germline V gene has CDR1 SGHTA and CDR2 FQGNSA. V shed 1 base and J shed 4 bases, with 16 bases lying between them. The CDR3 consists of 17 residues. The CDR3 protein is CASSLGLTSQITGELFF. The CDR3 DNA sequence: TGTGCCAGCAGCTTAGGGTTGACAAGCCAAATCACCGGGGAGCTGTTTTTT.

J is TRBJ1-5 and V is TRBV6-1, with a possible D match to TRBD1 (6 bases). Germline CDR1 is MNHNS and CDR2 is SASEGT. The CDR3 has 14 residues. V lost 6 bases and J lost 4, with 13 bases in between. The CDR3 here is CASSEDSPNQPQHF. The CDR3, as DNA: TGTGCCAGCAGCGAGGACAGCCCTAATCAGCCCCAGCATTTT.

This chain links TRBV19 with TRBJ1-2; 8 bases map to TRBD1. V was clipped by 3 bases and J by 6 bases; unmatched bases: 3. The CDR3 contains 13 residues. Germline lookup yields CDR1 LNHDA and CDR2 SQIVND (reference sequence). The CDR3 region has the DNA TGTGCCAGTAGTATCCAGGGGGCGGATGGCTACACCTTC. Translation: CASSIQGADGYTF.